This TCR beta chain was recovered during a study of cytomegalovirus exposure and HLA in healthy donors. The overall study: Of all 360 or so donors who were genotyped, roughly 81% belonged to the Caucasian-associated ancestry cluster. Whole-study findings and limits: A previous analysis found most TCR beta V segments productive roughly 87% or roughly 30% of the time. A later analysis showed that HLA-associated TCR beta chains had undergone more clonal expansion than equally common others. Common viral pathogens seemed to be connected with several of the most significant clusters, according to a later analysis.

V was pared by 8 bases and J by 0 bases, with 6 bases of the junction left unmatched. Germline V gene lookup returns CDR1 MNHEY and CDR2 SVGAGI. CDR3 length equals 15 residues. Vbeta (60) and Jbeta (13) primers were used in the PCR. TCRdb's table, derived via immunoSEQ multiplex PCR, lists solely in-frame clones and lacks some. The data contain 110,000 to 150,000 clones, less than 85% of them singletons. For this clone: Its specificity is not known.

Source material: PBMCs. The receptor was isolated from a woman aged 55-70 years in good health and CMV-seropositive. The V gene is TRBV6-5, the J gene TRBJ1-4, with TRBD1 identical over 7 bases. CDR3 DNA sequence: TGTGCCAGCCGGGGACAGCTTGCAACTAATGAAAAACTGTTTTTT. It specifies CASRGQLATNEKLFF.